A selection of T cell receptor beta chains follows, all from one sample in a study of identical twins. Each CDR3 protein gets one entry after TCRdb re-called the 5' RACE reads with MiXCR. Among 1,800,000 or so distinct CDR3 sequences listed, roughly 35% were seen once. The sequenced sample was cord blood. Every receptor here comes from a newborn girl in good health. The CDR3 runs from the conserved cysteine through the conserved F or W. Fields, in order: clone size, J gene, V gene, D gene, CDR3 protein, CDR3 DNA. D genes are given only for firm matches. Size is omitted from some rows. Given values are once, few, many or a class for expanded clones.

size: -
J: TRBJ2-7
V: TRBV3-1
D: TRBD2
CDR3: CASSSTSGYYEQYF
DNA: TGTGCCAGCAGCAGTACTAGCGGGTACTACGAGCAGTACTTC

size: once
J: TRBJ1-2
V: TRBV28
D: -
CDR3: CASSLAARGYGHTF
DNA: TGTGCCAGCAGTTTGGCAGCTCGGGGCTATGGCCACACCTTC

size: few
J: TRBJ1-2
V: TRBV7-6
D: -
CDR3: CASSPTHQVNYGYTF
DNA: TGTGCCAGCAGTCCTACTCATCAGGTTAACTATGGCTACACCTTC

size: few
J: TRBJ2-7
V: TRBV25-1
D: -
CDR3: CASTEKGESRIYEQYF
DNA: TGTGCCAGCACCGAGAAGGGGGAGTCGAGAATCTACGAGCAGTACTTC

size: once
J: TRBJ1-2
V: TRBV21-1
D: -
CDR3: CATPDRDSNYGYTF
DNA: TGTGCCACCCCCGACAGGGACTCGAACTATGGCTACACCTTC

size: -
J: TRBJ2-3
V: TRBV5-1
D: -
CDR3: CASSFGAGSSDTQYF
DNA: TGCGCCAGCAGCTTTGGGGCCGGCTCGTCAGATACGCAGTATTTT

size: -
J: TRBJ1-1
V: TRBV6-1
D: TRBD1
CDR3: CASKRTGTLNTEAFF
DNA: TGTGCCAGCAAAAGGACAGGGACCCTGAACACTGAAGCTTTCTTT

size: -
J: TRBJ2-7
V: TRBV25-1
D: TRBD2
CDR3: CASSELTSGSYNEQYF
DNA: TGTGCCAGCAGTGAACTAACTAGCGGCTCCTACAATGAGCAGTACTTC

size: -
J: TRBJ1-2
V: TRBV7-2
D: -
CDR3: CASSLGSFNYGYTF
DNA: TGTGCCAGCAGCTTAGGCTCCTTTAACTATGGCTACACCTTC

size: -
J: TRBJ2-3
V: TRBV4-1
D: TRBD2
CDR3: CASSRPGSGRTDTQYF
DNA: TGCGCCAGCAGTCGCCCGGGTAGCGGGAGAACAGATACGCAGTATTTT

size: -
J: TRBJ2-1
V: TRBV11-1
D: TRBD2
CDR3: CASSLGRGGHNEQFF
DNA: TGTGCCAGCAGCCTGGGGCGGGGGGGCCACAATGAGCAGTTCTTC

size: few
J: TRBJ2-4
V: TRBV6-6
D: TRBD2
CDR3: CASSYTSGGVAKNIQYF
DNA: TGTGCCAGCAGTTACACTAGCGGGGGGGTAGCCAAAAACATTCAGTACTTC

size: -
J: TRBJ2-7
V: TRBV28
D: TRBD2
CDR3: CAGSELAGGFYEQYF
DNA: TGTGCCGGCAGCGAACTAGCGGGAGGGTTCTACGAGCAGTACTTC

size: few
J: TRBJ1-5
V: TRBV12-3/TRBV12-4
D: -
CDR3: CASSSSGRGEPQHF
DNA: -

size: many
J: TRBJ2-7
V: TRBV12-3/TRBV12-4
D: -
CDR3: CASSLTSSYNEQYF
DNA: TGTGCCAGCAGTTTGACGAGCTCCTACAATGAGCAGTACTTC

size: few
J: TRBJ2-5
V: TRBV2
D: -
CDR3: CASSEGSAETQYF
DNA: TGTGCCAGCAGTGAAGGGAGTGCAGAGACCCAGTACTTC

size: few
J: TRBJ1-1
V: TRBV27
D: -
CDR3: CASRAWGRTEAFF
DNA: TGTGCCAGCAGGGCCTGGGGTCGGACTGAAGCTTTCTTT

size: few
J: TRBJ2-1
V: TRBV12-3/TRBV12-4
D: -
CDR3: CASSLGAFPLSYNEQFF
DNA: TGTGCCAGCAGTTTAGGCGCCTTCCCTCTATCCTACAATGAGCAGTTCTTC